Given below is one T cell receptor beta chain in context. The sample belongs to a study of blood T cell repertoires in COVID-19. Overall study: The samples span acute and convalescent COVID-19 from the United States, Italy and Spain. T cells, B-cell-depleted T cells, or PBMCs supplied cDNA or gDNA.

V dropped 1 base and J dropped 4 bases, with 13 bases sitting between them. In germline, CDR1 is MNHEY, CDR2 SVGAGI. This CDR3 has 16 amino acids. Study processing details: Reference gene primer amplification gave estimated nucleated cell counts. TCRdb's copy holds only in-frame clones and misses some; the assay was immunoSEQ multiplex PCR. V and J calls plus clone size are reproduced from that table; the DNA served to infer D and trimming. The sample contains approximately 200,000 clones, 80% to 85% of which appear only once. The clonotype was recovered from a woman in her sixties with acute or convalescent COVID-19. This rearrangement joins TRBV6-5 to TRBJ2-2; TRBD1 might be the D (7 bases). Sequenced input: peripheral blood. The DNA for the CDR3 is TGTGCCAGCAGTTACTACGGAGGGGGCCGCACCGGGGAGCTGTTTTTT. Residues: CASSYYGGGRTGELFF.